This T cell receptor (beta chain) is drawn from a study of T-cell reconstitution after alpha-beta-depleted transplantation in children. The TCRbeta library incorporated unique molecular identifiers. Each CDR3 protein gets one entry after TCRdb re-called the PCR reads with MiXCR. The repertoire consists of around 600,000 distinct CDR3 sequences, with about 11% occurring once and the leading ten covering approximately 4.1%. Ten or more counts support this clonotype. Trimming cost V 8 bases and J 0 bases, with 10 bases left between them. CDR3 size: 13 residues. Sequenced material: PBMCs from the stem cell graft donor, taken from the stem cell graft. The sequence was obtained from a human donor who donated a stem cell graft to a child with acute myeloid leukemia. The J gene is TRBJ2-5, the V gene TRBV12-3 or TRBV12-4; D remains unclear. CDR3 DNA: TGTGCCAGCTCTGTTGGGTACCAAGAGACCCAGTACTTC. Its protein is CASSVGYQETQYF.